A single count supports the clone carrying this TCR beta chain. This entry belongs to a study of T cell responses to AZD1222 COVID-19 vaccine. V gave up 7 bases and J gave up 7 bases, with 20 bases separating them. The CDR3 is 14 residues long. Germline CDR1 reads SNHLY; CDR2 reads FYNNEI. TCRdb's copy holds only in-frame clones and misses some; the assay was immunoSEQ multiplex PCR. The data contain about 99,000 clones, roughly 92% of them singletons. The chain uses TRBV2 and TRBJ2-7, with D unresolved. The origin of this receptor is an adult who received the AZD1222 COVID-19 vaccine. Sequenced material: peripheral blood, taken 28 days after the second AZD1222 dose. The DNA for the CDR3 is TGTGCCAGCACCGCGCGGTCGGCGGAGAGGGAGCAGTACTTC. Its protein is CASTARSAEREQYF.